This T cell receptor (beta chain) was identified during a study of blood T cell repertoires in COVID-19. Across the whole study: Material from acute and convalescent COVID-19 was sourced from the United States, Italy and Spain. The analysed material was cDNA or gDNA that came from T cells, B-cell-depleted T cells, or PBMCs.

Original methodology: Quantification of nucleated cells was approximated via reference gene primer amplification. Some clones are missing from TCRdb's copy, which holds only in-frame ones; the method was immunoSEQ multiplex PCR. V, J and clone size are those of that table, while D and trimming were read from the DNA. Of some 76,000 clones listed, approximately 89% are singletons. This clone was found once. Material for sequencing was peripheral blood. This clonotype originated in a human donor in a cohort sampled during active COVID-19.

CDR3 amino acids: CASSLSTNRVGNTF. The CDR3 DNA is TGTGCCAGCAGCTTATCAACAAACAGGGTCGGTAATACCTTC. The chain recombines TRBV7-9 with TRBJ1-2; possible D gene TRBD1, 6 bases. Looked up from germline, CDR1 is SEHNR and CDR2 is FQNEAQ (reference sequence). The ends were cut back, 2 bases at V and 14 bases at J, with 21 bases in the middle. The CDR3 consists of 14 residues.